This TCR beta chain comes out of a study of OX40 agonist ivuxolimab in advanced cancers. TCRdb keeps only in-frame clones here, not all; method: immunoSEQ multiplex PCR. The table lists 77,000 or so clones, roughly 90% of them singletons. Material: CD4+ or CD8+ T cells sorted from blood, obtained in a trial of the OX40 agonist ivuxolimab. The TCR sequence derives from an adult with an advanced solid tumor such as melanoma, head and neck, liver or kidney cancer.

CDR3 coding DNA: TGTGCCAGCAGTTTACCTCGGTACTCTGGGGCCAACGTCCTGACTTTC. This gives the protein CASSLPRYSGANVLTF. The J gene is TRBJ2-6, the V gene TRBV28, with no clear D. The CDR3 runs 16 residues. CDR1 is MDHEN and CDR2 is SYDVKM in the germline V gene. The V end lost 2 bases, the J end lost 0 bases, and 8 bases lay between the germline ends. Combining the CDR3 with reference TRBV28 and TRBJ2-6 gives the whole variable domain DVKVTQSSRYLVKRTGEKVFLECVQDMDHENMFWYRQDPGLGLRLIYFSYDVKMKEKGDIPEGYSVSREKKERFSLILESASTNQTSMYLCASSLPRYSGANVLTFGAGSRLTVL.